The clone carrying this T cell receptor (beta chain) appeared many times. Its antigen is not identified. The CDR3 spans 15 residues. Germline CDR1 reads SGHTA; CDR2 reads FQGNSA. Trimming shortened V by 2 bases and J by 7 bases, and 15 bases separated the two germline ends. The sample originates from a study of T cells in Graves' hyperthyroidism and ophthalmopathy. Notes on the study in general: Most expanded thyroid clonotypes above 0.001 also appeared in blood.

The CDR3 regions of TCR beta were amplified from RNA transcripts. First-round RT-PCR of the TCR CDR3 relied on the HTBI primer set. TCRdb reprocessed the multiplex PCR reads via MiXCR and lists one record per CDR3 protein. Of about 420,000 distinct CDR3 sequences detected, around 15% appear once; the ten largest clones hold 5% to 6.5%. The source is a woman younger than 35 with Graves' hyperthyroidism. The sample was blood. The genes are TRBV7-2 and TRBJ2-1; D may be TRBD1 (5 bases). The chain's CDR3 is CASSLSAQGSNEQFF. CDR3 coding DNA: TGTGCCAGCAGCTTATCTGCCCAGGGTTCAAATGAGCAGTTCTTC.